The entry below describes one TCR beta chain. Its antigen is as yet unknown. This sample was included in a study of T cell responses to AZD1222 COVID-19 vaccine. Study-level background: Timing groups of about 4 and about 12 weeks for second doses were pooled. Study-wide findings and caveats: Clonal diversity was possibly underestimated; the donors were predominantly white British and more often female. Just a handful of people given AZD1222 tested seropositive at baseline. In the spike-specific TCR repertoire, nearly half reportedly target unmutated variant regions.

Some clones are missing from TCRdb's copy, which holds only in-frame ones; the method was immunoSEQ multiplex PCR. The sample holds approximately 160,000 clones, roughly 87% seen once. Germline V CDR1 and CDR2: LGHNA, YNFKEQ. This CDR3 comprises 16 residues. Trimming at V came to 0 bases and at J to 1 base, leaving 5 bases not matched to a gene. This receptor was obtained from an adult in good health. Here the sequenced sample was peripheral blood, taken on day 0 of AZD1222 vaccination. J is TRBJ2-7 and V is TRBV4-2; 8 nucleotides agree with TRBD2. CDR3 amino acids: CASSQDGSGGSYEQYF. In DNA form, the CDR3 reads TGTGCCAGCAGCCAAGATGGCAGCGGGGGTTCCTACGAGCAGTACTTC.